Presented here are 18 T cell receptor beta chains from one specimen sequenced in a study of a mutant IDH1 vaccine in newly diagnosed glioma. These receptors lack a known antigen. The protocol was immunoSEQ multiplex PCR, while the TCRdb copy is restricted to in-frame clones and leaves out a portion. The sample lists 84,000 or so clones; over 75% were seen once. Time point described: week 47, end of study. Each dose of the vaccine consisted of 300 ug of mutant IDH1 20-mer peptide, with topical imiquimod. Here the sequenced sample was PBMCs, taken from a glioma patient whose treatment included an IDH1 peptide vaccine. These TCRs come from a middle-aged man with glioma.

Points on this clone: This sample includes further DNA sequences coding for the same CDR3. V gene TRBV29-1 combines with J gene TRBJ2-7; 9 bases line up with TRBD1. Germline assignment: CDR1 SQVTM and CDR2 ANQGSEA. After removal of 4 bases from V and 0 bases from J, the junction contained 1 base not matched to a gene. CDR3 length: 13 amino acids. This CDR3 is CSVGQGVSYEQYF. CDR3 sequence (DNA): TGCAGCGTTGGACAGGGGGTCTCCTACGAGCAGTACTTC.

V and J are TRBV5-5 and TRBJ1-6, with D possibly TRBD1 on 5 matching bases. The CDR3 length is 11 residues. Trimming took 5 bases from V and 8 from J, leaving 5 bases between them. Per germline, CDR1 SGHKS and CDR2 YYEKEE (reference sequence). The CDR3 loop reads CASRGDSPLHF. The CDR3 DNA reads TGTGCCAGCAGGGGGGATTCACCCCTCCACTTT.

V gene TRBV29-1 combines with J gene TRBJ2-7, with D perhaps matching TRBD2 (5 bases). This CDR3 contains 16 residues. V was cut by 6 bases and J by 0 bases, with 21 bases left in between. Germline CDR1 reads SQVTM; CDR2 reads ANQGSEA. The CDR3 nucleotides are TGCAGCGTCGCCGGGGTTGTTGAGGGTATCTCCTACGAGCAGTACTTC. Protein: CSVAGVVEGISYEQYF.

The genes are TRBV5-4 and TRBJ2-3; tentatively, D is TRBD2 (5 bases). The V gene lost 2 bases and the J gene lost 4 bases, with 8 bases spanning the gap. The CDR3 spans 13 residues. Germline V CDR1 and CDR2: SGHNT, YYREEE (reference sequence). The CDR3: CASSFSGADTQYF. The CDR3 DNA reads TGTGCCAGCAGCTTCTCCGGGGCAGATACGCAGTATTTT.

The chain has TRBV2 and TRBJ2-3; no clear D. CDR3 length equals 12 residues. V was clipped by 9 bases and J by 1 base, with 8 bases between them. The germline CDR1 and CDR2 sequences are SNHLY and FYNNEI. In DNA, the CDR3 is TGTGCCAGTCATTCGGGCACAGATACGCAGTATTTT. It is translated as CASHSGTDTQYF.

The V call is TRBV11-2, the J call TRBJ2-7, with TRBD1 matching 9 bases. V gave up 4 bases and J gave up 3 bases; unmatched junction bases: 1. The CDR3 loop spans 13 amino acids. CDR1 and CDR2 (germline): SGHAT, FQNNGV. The CDR3 sequence: CASSWDRDYEQYF. The CDR3 DNA is TGTGCCAGCAGCTGGGACAGGGACTACGAGCAGTACTTC.

This clone has a handful of counts. CDR3 amino acids: CASSSSGMEDEKLFF. The CDR3, as DNA: TGCGCCAGCAGCTCATCGGGGATGGAGGATGAAAAACTGTTTTTT. The rearrangement links TRBV5-1 to TRBJ1-4; D call uncertain. This CDR3 comprises 15 residues. Trimming left V 3 bases short and J 6 bases short, with 15 bases between. Germline lookup yields CDR1 SGHRS and CDR2 YFSETQ.

This sequence joins TRBV11-2 and TRBJ2-7, with D perhaps TRBD2 (6 bases). Trimming left V 5 bases short and J 7 bases short, with 21 bases between. CDR1 and CDR2 (germline): SGHAT, FQNNGV. This CDR3 contains 15 residues. This CDR3 reads CASSPRGGTPAEQYF. The CDR3 bases are TGTGCCAGCAGCCCTCGGGGCGGGACCCCGGCAGAGCAGTACTTC.

This chain joins TRBV11-2 and TRBJ2-3; D not certain. Trimming removed 5 bases at V and 3 bases at J, with 12 bases between. Germline CDR1 and CDR2: SGHAT and FQNNGV. The CDR3 totals 14 residues. CDR3 residues: CASSPRSVTDTQYF. CDR3 bases: TGTGCCAGCAGCCCACGGAGCGTGACAGATACGCAGTATTTT.

This clone was counted only a few times. The V and J genes are TRBV5-6 and TRBJ2-7; a possible D gene is TRBD1 (6 bases). Germline V gene lookup returns CDR1 SGHDT and CDR2 YYEEEE. V gave up 2 bases and J gave up 9 bases, with 15 bases separating them. This CDR3 is 13 amino acids long. CDR3 nucleotides: TGTGCCAGCAGCTTAGTCGTCAGGGGCGGGCAGTACTTC. Residues: CASSLVVRGGQYF.

This chain joins TRBV19 and TRBJ1-2; tentatively, D is TRBD1 (5 bases). The CDR3 has 15 residues. Germline values: CDR1 LNHDA, CDR2 SQIVND (reference sequence). V was shortened by 3 bases and J by 4 bases, with 15 bases between the two germline ends. The CDR3 nucleotides are TGTGCCAGTAGTATGGCCGGGGCATCCGTCTATGGCTACACCTTC. It encodes CASSMAGASVYGYTF.

The chain is built from TRBV28 and TRBJ1-6, with 8 bases fitting TRBD1. Per the germline V gene, CDR1 is MDHEN and CDR2 is SYDVKM. Germline trimming cut 3 bases from V and 9 bases from J; bases unmatched to any gene: 1. The CDR3 has 13 amino acids. The CDR3 nucleotides read TGTGCCAGCAGTTTGGACAGGGCTTCACCCCTCCACTTT. Residues: CASSLDRASPLHF.

With respect to this clone: A junction end diverges from the germline sequence, so it may reflect a read error. V gene TRBV30 combines with J gene TRBJ2-5; 9 bases line up with TRBD1. CDR3 length: 13 amino acids. Germline assignment: CDR1 GTSNPN and CDR2 SVGIG (reference sequence). Here the CDR3 reads CVWGGQGGETQYF. Here the CDR3 DNA reads TGTGTCTGGGGGGGACAGGGAGGAGAGACCCAGTACTTC. Filled out from reference TRBV30 and TRBJ2-5, the complete variable domain reads SQTIHQWPATLVQPVGSPLSLECTVEGTSNPNLYWYRQAAGRGLQLLFYSVGIGQISSEVPQNLSASRPQDRQFILSSKKLLLSDSGFYLCVWGGQGGETQYFGPGTRLLVL.

Remarks on this clone: Germline and junction disagree at one end, which may indicate a read error. The chain recombines TRBV7-7 with TRBJ1-1, with no clear D. The CDR3 runs 13 residues. Germline V lookup: CDR1 SSHAT, CDR2 FNYEAQ (reference sequence). The CDR3 DNA follows: TGTGCTAGCAGCTCGGCCCCGAACACTGAAGCTTTCTTT. It yields the protein CASSSAPNTEAFF.

The rearrangement links TRBV4-2 to TRBJ1-3; the D is unclear. The CDR3 totals 15 residues. Germline values: CDR1 LGHNA, CDR2 YNFKEQ. The V and J ends lost 0 bases and 2 bases respectively, with 8 bases between them. Here the CDR3 DNA reads TGTGCCAGCAGCCAAGATCGTGGGACTGGAAACACCATATATTTT. Translating it yields CASSQDRGTGNTIYF.

This clone was counted a single time. The chain employs TRBV7-3 and TRBJ2-2; D perhaps matches TRBD2 (5 bases). V lost 3 bases and J lost 5, with 7 bases in between. The CDR3 consists of 13 residues. Germline-derived CDR1 and CDR2 are SGHTA and FQGTGA. CDR3 nucleotide sequence: TGTGCCAGCAGCTTTAGGGAGACCGGGGAGCTGTTTTTT. It codes for CASSFRETGELFF.

This sequence joins TRBV6-1 and TRBJ2-7, with 7 bases matching TRBD1. V shed 2 bases, J shed 2 bases, and the junction held 6 bases outside the gene matches. The germline CDR1 and CDR2 sequences are MNHNS and SASEGT. The CDR3 spans 15 residues. CDR3 sequence reads: CASSEFRTGPYEQYF. Written as DNA, the CDR3 is TGTGCCAGCAGTGAATTTAGGACAGGACCCTACGAGCAGTACTTC.

V is TRBV19 and J is TRBJ1-2; TRBD1 matches at 7 bases. J was trimmed by 8 bases and V by 4 bases; bases with no gene match: 13. The CDR3 has 15 amino acids. Germline loops: CDR1 LNHDA, CDR2 SQIVND (reference sequence). This CDR3 reads CASSTTLGQSMGYTF. CDR3 nucleotide sequence: TGTGCCAGTAGTACGACCCTGGGACAGTCTATGGGCTACACCTTC.